This TCR beta chain was identified in a study of T cell responses to AZD1222 COVID-19 vaccine. Background on the study: Timing groups of about 4 and about 12 weeks for second doses were pooled. Overall study findings and caveats: At 160-218 and 743-854, vaccine-associated CD4 TCRs were dominant, and they spanned spike. Most donors were white British and more were female, and clonal diversity was possibly underestimated. Repertoire sampling occurred only after the peak T cell response.

Notes on this clone: The antigen is not known.

Sequencing used immunoSEQ multiplex PCR; TCRdb keeps in-frame clones, though not all of them. The sample has 95,000 to 150,000 clones, 91% seen once. The specimen was peripheral blood, collected on day 0 of AZD1222 vaccination. The clonotype comes from an adult in good health.

The CDR3 region is CASRPIRGSIDEQYF. The CDR3 region has the DNA TGTGCCAGCCGCCCCATCCGGGGCAGTATCGACGAGCAGTACTTC. The chain carries TRBV2 and TRBJ2-7; TRBD1 or TRBD2 may be the D gene (5 bases each). V shed 8 bases and J shed 5 bases, with 22 bases lying between them. The length of the CDR3 is 15 residues. Per germline, CDR1 SNHLY and CDR2 FYNNEI.